This TCR beta chain was identified in a study of blood T cell repertoires in COVID-19. Across the study: Samples taken during acute and convalescent COVID-19 were collected in the United States, Italy and Spain. Nucleic acid was either cDNA or gDNA, and it came from T cells, B-cell-depleted T cells, or PBMCs.

V was trimmed by 0 bases and J by 2 bases, leaving 7 bases between them. The germline gives CDR1 SGHVS, CDR2 FQNEAQ. The length of the CDR3 is 14 residues. Here immunoSEQ multiplex PCR was the method, and the copy in TCRdb shows in-frame clones only, minus some. The table records around 210,000 clones, around 85% of them present only once. Seattle patient enrollment occurred during active infection, with longitudinal follow-up thereafter. This chain uses TRBV7-8 with TRBJ2-5; D is perhaps TRBD1 (5 bases). The clonotype originates from a man aged 45 to 65 with COVID-19, enrolled during active disease. Sample: peripheral blood. The DNA for the CDR3 is TGTGCCAGCAGCTTAGCGAGACAGCAAGAGACCCAGTACTTC. It yields the protein CASSLARQQETQYF.